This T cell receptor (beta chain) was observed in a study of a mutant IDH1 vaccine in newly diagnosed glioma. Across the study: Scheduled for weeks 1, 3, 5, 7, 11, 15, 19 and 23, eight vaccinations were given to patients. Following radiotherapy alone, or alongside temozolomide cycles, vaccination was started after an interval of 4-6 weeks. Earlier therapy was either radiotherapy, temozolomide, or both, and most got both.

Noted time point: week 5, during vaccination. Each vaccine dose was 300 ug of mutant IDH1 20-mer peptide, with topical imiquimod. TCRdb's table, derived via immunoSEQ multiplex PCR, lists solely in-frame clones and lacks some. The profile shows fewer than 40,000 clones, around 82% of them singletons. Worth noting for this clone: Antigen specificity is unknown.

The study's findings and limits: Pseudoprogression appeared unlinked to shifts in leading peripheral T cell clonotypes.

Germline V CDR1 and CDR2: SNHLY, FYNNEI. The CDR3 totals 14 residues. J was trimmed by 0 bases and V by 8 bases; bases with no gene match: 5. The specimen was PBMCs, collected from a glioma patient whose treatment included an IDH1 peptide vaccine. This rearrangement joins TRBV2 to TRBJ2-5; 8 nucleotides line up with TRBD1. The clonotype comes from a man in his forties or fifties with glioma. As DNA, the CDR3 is TGTGCCAGCCTAACAGGGGGGTACCAAGAGACCCAGTACTTC. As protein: CASLTGGYQETQYF.